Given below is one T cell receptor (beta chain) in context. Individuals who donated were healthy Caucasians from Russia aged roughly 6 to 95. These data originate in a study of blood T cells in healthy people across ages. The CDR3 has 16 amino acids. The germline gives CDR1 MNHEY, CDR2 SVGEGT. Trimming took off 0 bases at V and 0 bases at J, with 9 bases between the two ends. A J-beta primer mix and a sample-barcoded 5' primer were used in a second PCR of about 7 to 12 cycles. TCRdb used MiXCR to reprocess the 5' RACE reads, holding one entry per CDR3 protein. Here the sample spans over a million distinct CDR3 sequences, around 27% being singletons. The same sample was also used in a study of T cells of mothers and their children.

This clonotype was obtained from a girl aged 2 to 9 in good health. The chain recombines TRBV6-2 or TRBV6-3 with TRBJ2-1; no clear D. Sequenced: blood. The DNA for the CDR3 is TGTGCCAGCAGTTACTCCAGACGTCGCTCCTACAATGAGCAGTTCTTC. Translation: CASSYSRRRSYNEQFF.